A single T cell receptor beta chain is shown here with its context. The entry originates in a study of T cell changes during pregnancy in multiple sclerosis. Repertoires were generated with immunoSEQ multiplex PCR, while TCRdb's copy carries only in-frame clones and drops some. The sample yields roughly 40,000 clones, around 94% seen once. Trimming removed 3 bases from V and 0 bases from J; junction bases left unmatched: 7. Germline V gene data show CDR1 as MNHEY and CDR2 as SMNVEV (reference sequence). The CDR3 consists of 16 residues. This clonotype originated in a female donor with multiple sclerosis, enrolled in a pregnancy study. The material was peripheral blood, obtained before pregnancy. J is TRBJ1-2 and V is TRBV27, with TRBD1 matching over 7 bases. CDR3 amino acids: CASSFTGTEANYGYTF. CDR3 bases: TGTGCCAGCAGTTTCACCGGGACAGAGGCTAACTATGGCTACACCTTC.